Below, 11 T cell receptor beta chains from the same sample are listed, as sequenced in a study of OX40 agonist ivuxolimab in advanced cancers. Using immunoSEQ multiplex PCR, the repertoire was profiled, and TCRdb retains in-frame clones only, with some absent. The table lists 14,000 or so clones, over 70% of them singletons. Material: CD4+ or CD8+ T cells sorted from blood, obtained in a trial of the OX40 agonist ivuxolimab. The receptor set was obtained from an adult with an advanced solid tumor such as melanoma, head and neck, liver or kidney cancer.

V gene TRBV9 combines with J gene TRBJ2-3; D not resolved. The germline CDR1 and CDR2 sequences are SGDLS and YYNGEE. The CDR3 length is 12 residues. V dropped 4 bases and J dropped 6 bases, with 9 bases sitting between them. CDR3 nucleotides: TGTGCCAGCAGCTTGGACGGCGATACGCAGTATTTT. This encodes CASSLDGDTQYF.

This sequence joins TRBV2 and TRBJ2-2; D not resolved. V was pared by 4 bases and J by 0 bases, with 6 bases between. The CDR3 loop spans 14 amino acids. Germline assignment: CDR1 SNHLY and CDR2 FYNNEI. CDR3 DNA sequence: TGTGCCAGCAGTGGGACGCCGAACACCGGGGAGCTGTTTTTT. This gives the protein CASSGTPNTGELFF.

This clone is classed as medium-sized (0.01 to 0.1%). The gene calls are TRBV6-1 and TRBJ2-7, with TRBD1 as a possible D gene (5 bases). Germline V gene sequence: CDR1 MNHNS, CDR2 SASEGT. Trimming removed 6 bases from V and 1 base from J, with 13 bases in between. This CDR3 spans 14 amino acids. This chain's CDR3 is CASSEVQGSYEQYF. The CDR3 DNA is TGTGCCAGCAGCGAGGTTCAGGGTTCCTACGAGCAGTACTTC.

The CDR3: CASSHQGQPNEKLFF. CDR3 coding DNA: TGCGCCAGCAGCCATCAGGGACAGCCTAATGAAAAACTGTTTTTT. The J gene is TRBJ1-4, the V gene TRBV5-1; 7 bases are a match to TRBD1. Germline V gene data show CDR1 as SGHRS and CDR2 as YFSETQ. CDR3 length: 15 residues. J lost 3 bases, V lost 4 bases, and 6 bases had no gene match. Variable domain in full (rest from reference TRBV5-1 and TRBJ1-4): KAGVTQTPRYLIKTRGQQVTLSCSPISGHRSVSWYQQTPGQGLQFLFEYFSETQRNKGNFPGRFSGRQFSNSRSEMNVSTLELGDSALYLCASSHQGQPNEKLFFGSGTQLSVL.

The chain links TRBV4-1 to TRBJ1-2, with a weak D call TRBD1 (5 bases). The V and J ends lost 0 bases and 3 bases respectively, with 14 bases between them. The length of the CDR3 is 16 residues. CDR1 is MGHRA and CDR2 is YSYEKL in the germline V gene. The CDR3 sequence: CASSQEAGGFDYGYTF. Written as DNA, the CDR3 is TGCGCCAGCAGCCAAGAGGCCGGGGGTTTTGACTATGGCTACACCTTC.

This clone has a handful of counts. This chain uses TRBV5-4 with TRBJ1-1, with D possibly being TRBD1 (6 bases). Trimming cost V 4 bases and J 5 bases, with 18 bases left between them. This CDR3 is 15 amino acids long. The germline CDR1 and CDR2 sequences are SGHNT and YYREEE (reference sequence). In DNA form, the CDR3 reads TGTGCCAGCAGCACCCCGGGGGGGGGCATAACTGAAGCTTTCTTT. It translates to CASSTPGGGITEAFF.

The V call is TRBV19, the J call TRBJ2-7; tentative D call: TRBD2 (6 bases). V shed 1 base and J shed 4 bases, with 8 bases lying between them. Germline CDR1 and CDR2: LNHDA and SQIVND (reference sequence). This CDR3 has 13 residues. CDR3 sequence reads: CASSIVEGYEQYF. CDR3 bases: TGTGCCAGTAGTATAGTGGAGGGATACGAGCAGTACTTC.

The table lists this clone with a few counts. The CDR3 DNA reads as TGTGCCAGCAGCCCCGCGGACCGTGCCTACACCTTC. Amino acid sequence: CASSPADRAYTF. The gene calls are TRBV5-6 and TRBJ1-2, with D unresolved. The CDR3 is made up of 12 amino acids. V lost 4 bases, J lost 10 bases, and 14 bases lay in between. CDR1 is SGHDT and CDR2 is YYEEEE in the germline V gene.

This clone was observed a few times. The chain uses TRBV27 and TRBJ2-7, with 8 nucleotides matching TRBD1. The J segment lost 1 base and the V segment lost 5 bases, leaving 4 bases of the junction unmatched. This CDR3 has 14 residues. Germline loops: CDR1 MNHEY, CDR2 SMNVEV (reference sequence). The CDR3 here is CASSTGQASYEQYF. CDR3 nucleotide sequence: TGTGCCAGCAGTACGGGACAGGCATCCTACGAGCAGTACTTC.

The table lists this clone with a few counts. The CDR3 coding sequence is TGTGCCAGCAGACTTACAGGGGGCCGGGGGGAAAAACTGTTTTTT. Protein: CASRLTGGRGEKLFF. The V and J genes are TRBV6-5 and TRBJ1-4; TRBD1 matches at 9 bases. Germline trimming cut 6 bases from V and 8 bases from J; bases unmatched to any gene: 10. This CDR3 contains 15 residues. CDR1 is MNHEY and CDR2 is SVGAGI in the germline V gene.

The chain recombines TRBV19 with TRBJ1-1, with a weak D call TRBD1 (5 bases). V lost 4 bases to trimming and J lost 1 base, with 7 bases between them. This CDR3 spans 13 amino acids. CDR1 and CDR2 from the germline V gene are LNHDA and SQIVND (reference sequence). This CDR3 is CASSTGPNTEAFF. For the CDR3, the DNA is TGTGCCAGTAGTACGGGACCGAACACTGAAGCTTTCTTT. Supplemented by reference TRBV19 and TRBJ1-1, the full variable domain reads DGGITQSPKYLFRKEGQNVTLSCEQNLNHDAMYWYRQDPGQGLRLIYYSQIVNDFQKGDIAEGYSVSREKKESFPLTVTSAQKNPTAFYLCASSTGPNTEAFFGQGTRLTVV.